The following is a TCR beta chain sequence with its context. Its cognate antigen is unknown. BIOMED2 TRB-A/B primer pools were used in multiplex TRB PCR. TCRdb re-called the multiplex PCR reads with MiXCR, one entry per CDR3 protein. The data contain about 990 distinct CDR3 sequences, 25% to 35% of them singletons. TRB was amplified from about 260-540 ng of blood genomic DNA. This record comes from a study of T and B cells in COVID-19 patients. Across the study: Most of the 20 active-infection patients had comorbidities associated with unfavorable COVID-19 outcome. Study findings and constraints: Highly clonal in active COVID-19, TRB repertoires exceeded healthy-donor diversity and richness at recovery.

This CDR3 spans 17 amino acids. The germline V gene has CDR1 MNHEY and CDR2 SVGEGT. The junction had 11 bases not matched to a gene; V was cut back by 6 bases and J by 4 bases. The TCR originated in a human donor with active COVID-19. The sample taken for sequencing was blood. The chain has TRBV6-2 or TRBV6-3 and TRBJ2-3; 12 positions match TRBD2. CDR3 sequence reads: CASSSRTSGEAPDTQYF. CDR3 coding DNA: TGTGCCAGCAGCTCTCGGACTAGCGGGGAGGCTCCAGATACGCAGTATTTT.